The T cell receptor beta chain under discussion was sequenced for a study of cytomegalovirus exposure and HLA in healthy donors. In the study overall: A previous analysis identified more than 100 million unique TCR beta sequences derived from around 200 million T cells. Membership in the Caucasian-associated ancestry cluster was found for approximately 85% of 398 genotyped donors. Study-wide points: A later analysis reportedly found fewer N-insertions in an Asian-associated ancestry cluster than the roughly 670-donor mean. Several of the most significant clusters appeared, in a later analysis, to be linked to common viral pathogens.

In regard to this clone: Its antigen is as yet unknown.

PCR amplification relied on 60 Vbeta primers (plus 13 Jbeta primers). TCRdb keeps only in-frame clones here, not all; method: immunoSEQ multiplex PCR. The sample totals fewer than 85,000 clones. CDR3 length: 15 amino acids. Germline CDR1 reads MNHNS; CDR2 reads SASEGT. Unmatched junction bases numbered 6, after V lost 5 bases and J lost 0 bases. The chain is built from TRBV6-1 and TRBJ1-1; 7 bases match TRBD1. Sequencing input: PBMCs. The clonotype comes from a woman between 40 and 50 years old in good health and CMV-seropositive. CDR3 sequence: CASSPGQLMNTEAFF. The CDR3 coding sequence is TGTGCCAGCAGTCCGGGACAGCTTATGAACACTGAAGCTTTCTTT.